This T cell receptor beta chain is drawn from a study of naive and memory T cell subsets. Study results and limitations: Potentially, T cell activation and differentiation skew this RNA-based measurement.

V lost 1 base and J lost 2; bases outside the gene matches: 4. The CDR3 sequence is 15 residues long. Four PCR rounds used nested alpha and beta constant region primers plus the SP2 primer. TCRdb reprocessed the 5' RACE reads with MiXCR, giving one entry per CDR3 protein. The sample records tens of thousands of distinct CDR3 sequences, around 8% being singletons. TCR cDNA received a 3' ligated oligonucleotide that carried a UMI. RNA was extracted from under 3 ml of whole blood of healthy adults. Input was about 1 to 1000 ng of DNase-treated total RNA without cell sorting. Comment on this clonotype: The antigen is unknown.

The receptor was isolated from a female donor in good health. This chain links TRBV12-3 or TRBV12-4 with TRBJ2-5; 7 bases agree with TRBD1. In DNA form, the CDR3 reads TGTGCCAGCAGTTTAGGCCGGGACAGTCAAGAGACCCAGTACTTC. Its translation: CASSLGRDSQETQYF.